Sequencing of this T cell receptor beta chain was carried out in a study of a mutant IDH1 vaccine in newly diagnosed glioma. Study background: Treated patients had a mean age of 40.4 years and a sex split that was roughly 62% male and around 38% female. Before enrollment, the patients had been treated with radiotherapy alone, temozolomide alone, or both together. Most of them had received both.

Stated time point: baseline, week 1 (first vaccination visit). As for treatment: pre-vaccination baseline after standard-of-care therapy. Each of the donors came in with new WHO grade 3 or 4 astrocytomas that were IDH1-mutant and ATRX-lost. A word on this clone: Its antigen is unidentified.

Study-wide results and caveats: Pseudoprogression appeared unlinked to shifts in leading peripheral T cell clonotypes.

The assay was immunoSEQ multiplex PCR, and TCRdb's table has in-frame clones only and misses some. The table includes approximately 100,000 clones, 85% to 90% detected once. The germline gives CDR1 SGHTA, CDR2 FQGNSA. The CDR3 sequence is 14 residues long. Trimming removed 1 base at V and 4 bases at J, with 10 bases between. Sequenced material: PBMCs, taken from a glioma patient treated with radiotherapy, temozolomide or both. The rearrangement uses TRBV7-2 and TRBJ1-1, with D unresolved. This TCR derives from a woman in her forties or fifties with glioma. The DNA for the CDR3 is TGTGCCAGCAGCTTAGGAGCCCCCCTCACTGAAGCTTTCTTT. Amino acids: CASSLGAPLTEAFF.